The 4 T cell receptor beta chains in this list originate from one sample, sequenced in a study of shared T cell receptors in the human thymus. Generated by immunoSEQ multiplex PCR, the TCRdb table keeps only in-frame clones and is missing some. The table lists approximately 490,000 clones, roughly 74% of them singletons. This same sample was also part of a study on human thymus T cells.

Sequenced: thymocytes. These TCRs come from a boy under two years old with a congenital heart defect.

This clone was picked up a small number of times. The chain couples TRBV14 to TRBJ2-7; 9 nucleotides line up with TRBD1. The CDR3 is made up of 14 amino acids. Germline CDR1 SGHDN, CDR2 FVKESK. J was trimmed by 2 bases and V by 6 bases; bases with no gene match: 5. The CDR3 DNA reads TGTGCCAGCAGACCAAGACAGGGGGCCTACGAGCAGTACTTC. It yields the protein CASRPRQGAYEQYF.

The CDR3 spells CASSLGGLPRNYGYTF. DNA of the CDR3: TGTGCCAGCAGCTTAGGGGGGCTACCTCGTAACTATGGCTACACCTTC. V is TRBV7-9 and J is TRBJ1-2, with a weak D call TRBD1 (6 bases). The germline gives CDR1 SEHNR, CDR2 FQNEAQ (reference sequence). The V gene lost 1 base and the J gene lost 1 base, with 13 bases spanning the gap. The CDR3 spans 16 residues.

The chain carries TRBV15 and TRBJ2-3, with TRBD2 identical over 10 bases. V lost 1 base to trimming and J lost 4 bases; unmatched junction nucleotides: 8. Germline lookup yields CDR1 LNHNV and CDR2 YYDKDF (reference sequence). This CDR3 has 17 amino acids. CDR3 in amino acids: CATSRVTSGEKADTQYF. In DNA form, the CDR3 reads TGTGCCACCAGCAGAGTCACTAGCGGGGAGAAAGCAGATACGCAGTATTTT.

CDR3 nucleotides: TGTGCCAGCAGGCCGACCGGGGGACTAGCGGGATTGAATGAGCAGTTCTTC. This translates into CASRPTGGLAGLNEQFF. This chain connects TRBV7-9 to TRBJ2-1; 13 positions match TRBD2. V gave up 6 bases and J gave up 7 bases; unmatched junction bases: 12. Germline V gene data show CDR1 as SEHNR and CDR2 as FQNEAQ (reference sequence). The CDR3 runs 17 residues. The variable domain in full, completed from reference TRBV7-9 and TRBJ2-1, reads DTGVSQNPRHKITKRGQNVTFRCDPISEHNRLYWYRQTLGQGPEFLTYFQNEAQLEKSRLLSDRFSAERPKGSFSTLEIQRTEQGDSAMYLCASRPTGGLAGLNEQFFGPGTRLTVL.